The 30 T cell receptor beta chains below were found in one sample sequenced in a study of T cells in Graves' hyperthyroidism and ophthalmopathy. The investigators amplified TCR beta CDR3 regions from RNA transcripts. When the TCR CDR3 underwent first-round RT-PCR, the HTBI primer set was used. MiXCR, run by TCRdb on the multiplex PCR reads, gives a single entry per CDR3 protein. The table lists more than 550,000 distinct CDR3 sequences, 17% of them singletons. Specimen: blood. The receptors originated from a man aged 45-65 years with Graves' hyperthyroidism.

Many counts were recorded for this clonotype. This chain links TRBV6-9 with TRBJ2-7; D uncertain. V was cut by 7 bases and J by 7 bases, with 20 bases left in between. Looked up from germline, CDR1 is MNHGY and CDR2 is SVAAGI. The CDR3 spans 14 residues. This chain's CDR3 is CASIHGLRTWEQYF. CDR3 nucleotides: TGTGCCAGCATCCACGGGCTTCGGACGTGGGAGCAGTACTTC.

The V call is TRBV10-3, the J call TRBJ2-5, with D possibly being TRBD1 (5 bases). V lost 0 bases to trimming and J lost 3 bases, with 8 bases between them. The length of the CDR3 is 14 residues. The germline gives CDR1 ENHRY, CDR2 SYGVKD. The CDR3 reads CAISESGQKETQYF. CDR3 sequence (DNA): TGTGCCATCAGTGAGTCGGGGCAGAAAGAGACCCAGTACTTC.

This clonotype was counted between two and nine times. The gene calls are TRBV3-1 and TRBJ2-7; TRBD2 aligns across 9 bases. This CDR3 is 15 amino acids long. Per germline, CDR1 LGHDT and CDR2 YNNKEL (reference sequence). The ends lost 1 base at V and 6 bases at J; junction bases unmatched: 7. CDR3 in amino acids: CASSQGASGVREQYF. The CDR3 DNA follows: TGTGCCAGCAGCCAAGGGGCTAGCGGGGTTCGCGAGCAGTACTTC.

This clonotype was counted between two and nine times. The junction shows a germline mismatch at one end, possibly a read error. V usage is TRBV5-1 and J usage is TRBJ2-3, with 14 bases that match TRBD2. Per the germline V gene, CDR1 is SGHRS and CDR2 is YFSETQ. The CDR3 is 17 residues long. CDR3: CAGSLAGTSGRTDTQYF. The CDR3 DNA reads TGCGCCGGCAGCTTGGCGGGGACTAGCGGGAGAACAGATACGCAGTATTTT.

Concerning this clonotype itself: A read error may be the cause here, since a much bigger clone is one base away. This chain connects TRBV9 to TRBJ1-3, with D uncertain. Germline CDR1 and CDR2: SGDLS and YYNGEE. The V and J ends lost 4 bases and 0 bases respectively, with 8 bases between them. CDR3 size: 14 residues. Written as DNA, the CDR3 is TGTGCCAGCAGCTCGGACCCCTCTGGAAACACCATATATTTT. Translating gives CASSSDPSGNTIYF.

The table lists this clonotype with a count of one. V usage is TRBV7-2 and J usage is TRBJ2-3; D not certain. CDR1 and CDR2 from the germline V gene are SGHTA and FQGNSA. V was cut by 8 bases and J by 4 bases, with 19 bases left in between. The CDR3 covers 15 residues. Written as DNA, the CDR3 is TGTGCCAGCGGCTCGTCAACGCCGGGCGCAGATACGCAGTATTTT. This translates into CASGSSTPGADTQYF. Together with reference TRBV7-2 and TRBJ2-3, the CDR3 gives the full variable domain: GAGVSQSPSNKVTEKGKDVELRCDPISGHTALYWYRQSLGQGLEFLIYFQGNSAPDKSGLPSDRFSAERTGGSVSTLTIQRTQQEDSAVYLCASGSSTPGADTQYFGPGTRLTVL.

This clonotype has a handful of counts. The rearrangement joins TRBV6-1 to TRBJ2-2, with a tentative D call TRBD1 (5 bases). This CDR3 is 14 amino acids long. Germline CDR1 and CDR2: MNHNS and SASEGT. V lost 11 bases to trimming and J lost 4 bases, with 17 bases between them. The CDR3 region has the DNA TGTGCCGGGAAGACAGAACCGAGCACCGGGGAGCTGTTTTTT. Its protein product is CAGKTEPSTGELFF.

This clonotype was counted only a few times. This chain connects TRBV6-1 to TRBJ1-2; 7 positions agree with TRBD1. In germline, CDR1 is MNHNS, CDR2 SASEGT. This CDR3 region has 14 residues. The V segment lost 5 bases and the J segment 8 bases; nucleotides outside the gene matches: 11. DNA for the CDR3: TGTGCCAGCAGTATACAGGGGCCGCGAGGAGGCTACACCTTC. Protein product: CASSIQGPRGGYTF.

This clonotype was detected a few times. The genes are TRBV28 and TRBJ1-5; 9 bases map to TRBD1. The trim removed 6 bases at V and 3 bases at J, leaving 6 bases unmatched. Looked up from germline, CDR1 is MDHEN and CDR2 is SYDVKM. The CDR3 is made up of 15 amino acids. This CDR3 reads CASSPGQGNNQPQHF. The CDR3 DNA reads TGTGCCAGCAGCCCCGGACAGGGGAACAATCAGCCCCAGCATTTT.

This clonotype was recorded at least ten times. The chain joins TRBV2 to TRBJ2-4; D perhaps matches TRBD1 (5 bases). The CDR3 consists of 16 residues. Germline V gene lookup returns CDR1 SNHLY and CDR2 FYNNEI. V lost 4 bases and J 0 bases, leaving 13 bases between the germline ends. The CDR3: CASSVRQPLAKNIQYF. The DNA for the CDR3 is TGTGCCAGCAGTGTCCGACAGCCACTAGCCAAAAACATTCAGTACTTC.

About this clonotype itself: A much larger clone lies one base from this, so it may be a read error. The chain couples TRBV7-9 to TRBJ2-5; tentatively, D is TRBD2 (6 bases). This CDR3 comprises 15 residues. V lost 2 bases and J 4 bases, leaving 14 bases between the germline ends. Per the germline V gene, CDR1 is SEHNR and CDR2 is FQNEAQ (reference sequence). CDR3 sequence reads: CASSLPMGLRETQYF. DNA of the CDR3: TGTGCCAGCAGCTTACCTATGGGACTTAGAGAGACCCAGTACTTC.

This clonotype was counted ten times or more. V usage is TRBV28 and J usage is TRBJ1-3; D is unresolved. The length of the CDR3 is 14 residues. V was pared by 5 bases and J by 0 bases, with 8 bases between. The germline CDR1 and CDR2 sequences are MDHEN and SYDVKM. Here the CDR3 reads CASSPPISGNTIYF. CDR3 sequence (DNA): TGTGCCAGCAGTCCCCCAATCTCTGGAAACACCATATATTTT.

This clonotype has ten or more counts. One end of the junction fails to match germline, which may point to a read error. The CDR3 nucleotides read TGCGCCAGCAGCCCAGGGGGTAGTAACTATGGCTACACCTTC. This gives the protein CASSPGGSNYGYTF. V usage is TRBV18 and J usage is TRBJ1-2; 7 bases map to TRBD1. Per the germline V gene, CDR1 is KGHSH and CDR2 is LQKENI. There are 14 residues in the CDR3.

This clonotype was observed a few times. This chain connects TRBV20-1 to TRBJ2-6; 7 positions agree with TRBD1. CDR3 length: 14 residues. Germline V gene sequence: CDR1 DFQATT, CDR2 SNEGSKA (reference sequence). Unmatched junction bases numbered 2, after V lost 6 bases and J lost 0 bases. The CDR3 region has the DNA TGCAGTGCGTACAGGGGCTCTGGGGCCAACGTCCTGACTTTC. It translates to CSAYRGSGANVLTF.

This chain uses TRBV5-1 with TRBJ1-2; D may be TRBD1 (5 bases). The length of the CDR3 is 14 residues. The V and J ends lost 3 bases and 3 bases respectively, with 12 bases between them. Looked up from germline, CDR1 is SGHRS and CDR2 is YFSETQ. The CDR3 DNA reads TGCGCCAGCAGCTCGGGACTTACGGACTATGGCTACACCTTC. Protein product: CASSSGLTDYGYTF.

This clonotype was seen more than once but under ten times. This may arise from a read error, as a much more abundant clone is one base away. This chain uses TRBV19 with TRBJ1-1; no firm D call. Germline V gene data show CDR1 as LNHDA and CDR2 as SQIVND (reference sequence). The CDR3 runs 13 residues. Trimming took off 3 bases at V and 1 base at J, with 6 bases between the two ends. The CDR3 loop reads CASSIYGNTEAFF. CDR3 coding DNA: TGTGCCAGTAGTATTTACGGGAACACTGAAGCTTTCTTT. The variable domain in full, with the rest retrieved from reference TRBV19 and TRBJ1-1, is DGGITQSPKYLFRKEGQNVTLSCEQNLNHDAMYWYRQDPGQGLRLIYYSQIVNDFQKGDIAEGYSVSREKKESFPLTVTSAQKNPTAFYLCASSIYGNTEAFFGQGTRLTVV.

The chain has TRBV20-1 and TRBJ2-7, with TRBD2 as a possible D gene (5 bases). This CDR3 has 12 amino acids. Germline V gene sequence: CDR1 DFQATT, CDR2 SNEGSKA (reference sequence). Deletions cut 3 bases from V and 6 bases from J, with 12 bases between. In nucleotides, the CDR3 is TGCAGTGCTAGCACCGGGATTCGCGAGCAGTACTTC. Translating it yields CSASTGIREQYF.

This clonotype has ten or more counts. The chain recombines TRBV28 with TRBJ1-1; a weak D match, TRBD1 (6 bases). Germline V gene data show CDR1 as MDHEN and CDR2 as SYDVKM. Trimming shortened V by 5 bases and J by 5 bases, and 15 bases separated the two germline ends. The CDR3 spans 14 residues. CDR3 nucleotide sequence: TGTGCCAGCAGTGGGGGAGGGGGGAATACTGAAGCTTTCTTT. Protein product: CASSGGGGNTEAFF.

This clonotype was detected ten times or more. This chain connects TRBV12-3 or TRBV12-4 to TRBJ1-4, with TRBD1 matching 9 bases. Losses at the gene ends were 5 bases for V and 8 bases for J; bases not matched to a gene: 6. This CDR3 spans 14 amino acids. Written as DNA, the CDR3 is TGTGCCAGCAGTCCGACAGGGGGGGGCGAAAAACTGTTTTTT. Protein product: CASSPTGGGEKLFF.

The count of this clonotype is one. V and J are TRBV9 and TRBJ2-5, with 8 positions matching TRBD2. The V gene's germline CDR1 is SGDLS and CDR2 YYNGEE. This CDR3 has 16 residues. Trimming took 4 bases from V and 1 from J; bases not matched to a gene: 9. The CDR3 loop is CASSPQAGGTQETQYF. CDR3 nucleotides: TGTGCCAGCAGCCCTCAGGCGGGAGGAACCCAAGAGACCCAGTACTTC.

This clonotype has just a few counts. This chain connects TRBV27 to TRBJ2-4; the match to TRBD2 covers 14 bases. The CDR3 is 19 residues long. Unmatched junction bases numbered 9, after V lost 4 bases and J lost 1 base. CDR1 and CDR2 (germline): MNHEY, SMNVEV (reference sequence). In DNA form, the CDR3 reads TGTGCCAGCAGTTCCGGGACTAGCGGGAGATTCAACGCCAAAAACATTCAGTACTTC. It translates to CASSSGTSGRFNAKNIQYF.

This clonotype was counted many times. This chain joins TRBV2 and TRBJ2-6; D call uncertain. Per the germline V gene, CDR1 is SNHLY and CDR2 is FYNNEI. The CDR3 length is 15 residues. V was cut by 10 bases and J by 1 base, with 14 bases left in between. CDR3 coding DNA: TGTGCCACCCTCGGATGGGGTTCTGGGGCCAACGTCCTGACTTTC. This codes for CATLGWGSGANVLTF.

The CDR3, as DNA: TGTGCCAGCAGCCAAACCTTAACAGGGGGCGCGGATGGCTACACCTTC. This gives the protein CASSQTLTGGADGYTF. The chain employs TRBV3-1 and TRBJ1-2, with 9 nucleotides matching TRBD1. The J segment lost 6 bases and the V segment lost 2 bases, leaving 10 bases of the junction unmatched. Per germline, CDR1 LGHDT and CDR2 YNNKEL (reference sequence). CDR3 length: 16 amino acids.

This clonotype was picked up many times. V usage is TRBV6-6 and J usage is TRBJ1-2; 8 bases line up with TRBD1. Germline CDR1 is MNHNY and CDR2 is SVGAGI (reference sequence). The CDR3 extends over 15 amino acids. V trimming: 0 bases; J trimming: 6 bases; junction bases outside the gene matches: 6. The DNA of the CDR3 is TGTGCCAGCAGTTACTCGATCGCAGGGGGCGATGGCTACACCTTC. Residues: CASSYSIAGGDGYTF.

There are many counts of this clonotype. The chain employs TRBV6-1 and TRBJ2-1, with TRBD2 matching over 9 bases. Germline trimming cut 5 bases from V and 2 bases from J; bases unmatched to any gene: 4. The length of the CDR3 is 15 residues. CDR1 MNHNS and CDR2 SASEGT come from the germline V gene. The DNA of the CDR3 is TGTGCCAGCAGTTATTCTAGCGGGACCTACAATGAGCAGTTCTTC. Translating gives CASSYSSGTYNEQFF.

The V call is TRBV27, the J call TRBJ2-7, with 11 bases fitting TRBD1. Germline V gene lookup returns CDR1 MNHEY and CDR2 SMNVEV (reference sequence). J was trimmed by 0 bases and V by 5 bases; bases with no gene match: 6. The CDR3 runs 16 residues. CDR3 loop: CASSEPGQGVSYEQYF. CDR3 coding DNA: TGTGCCAGCAGTGAACCGGGACAGGGGGTCTCCTACGAGCAGTACTTC.

In its sample, this clonotype was seen a few times. CDR3 DNA: TGTGCCAGCAGAAAGGGAGATTCTAACTATGGCTACACCTTC. Its translation: CASRKGDSNYGYTF. The chain recombines TRBV7-8 with TRBJ1-2; unclear D gene. The germline V and J ends were trimmed by 6 bases and 0 bases, with 11 bases remaining between them. Germline CDR1 SGHVS, CDR2 FQNEAQ. The CDR3 has 14 residues.

This clonotype was found many times. The J gene is TRBJ2-7, the V gene TRBV19, with 8 bases identical to TRBD1. The V and J ends lost 8 bases and 5 bases, in that order; junction bases with no gene match: 14. The germline gives CDR1 LNHDA, CDR2 SQIVND (reference sequence). The length of the CDR3 is 15 residues. The CDR3, as DNA: TGTGCCAGTCAATTAGATGGACAGGGAGGCCACGAGCAGTACTTC. Amino acid sequence: CASQLDGQGGHEQYF.

This clonotype showed up many times. V and J are TRBV7-3 and TRBJ2-7, with 12 positions matching TRBD1. CDR3 length equals 18 residues. V was pared by 2 bases and J by 6 bases, with 14 bases of the junction left unmatched. Per germline, CDR1 SGHTA and CDR2 FQGTGA. The CDR3 DNA reads TGTGCCAGCAGCTTAGCCCGGGACAGGGGGCAACGGTTTTCCGAGCAGTACTTC. This translates into CASSLARDRGQRFSEQYF. Full variable domain (rest looked up from reference TRBV7-3 and TRBJ2-7): GAGVSQTPSNKVTEKGKYVELRCDPISGHTALYWYRQSLGQGPEFLIYFQGTGAADDSGLPNDRFFAVRPEGSVSTLKIQRTERGDSAVYLCASSLARDRGQRFSEQYFGPGTRLTVT.

In its sample, this clonotype was seen many times. V is TRBV20-1 and J is TRBJ2-3; TRBD2 matches 8 bases. The V gene's germline CDR1 is DFQATT and CDR2 SNEGSKA (reference sequence). There are 17 residues in the CDR3. Trimming cost V 5 bases and J 0 bases; bases outside gene matches: 13. CDR3 in amino acids: CSAQTSGGAPSTDTQYF. CDR3 in DNA: TGCAGTGCTCAAACTAGCGGAGGAGCACCTAGCACAGATACGCAGTATTTT.